These 16 T cell receptor beta chains originate from one sample sequenced in a study of cytomegalovirus exposure and HLA in healthy donors. Method: immunoSEQ multiplex PCR; TCRdb's copy keeps in-frame clones and lacks some. The sample lists around 150,000 clones; 84% were seen once. Source material: PBMCs. Source of these receptors: a man between 25 and 39 years old in good health and CMV-seropositive.

The CDR3: CASGWTGRGGTEAFF. The CDR3 nucleotides are TGTGCCAGCGGTTGGACAGGTCGGGGCGGCACTGAAGCTTTCTTT. The chain is built from TRBV27 and TRBJ1-1; 7 bases match TRBD1. This CDR3 has 15 residues. Germline V gene sequence: CDR1 MNHEY, CDR2 SMNVEV (reference sequence). Losses at the gene ends were 8 bases for V and 4 bases for J; bases not matched to a gene: 13.

This clone was counted a single time. The chain joins TRBV5-1 to TRBJ2-3, with TRBD2 as a possible D gene (6 bases). The CDR3 consists of 15 residues. Trimming removed 1 base at V and 1 base at J, with 10 bases between. The germline V gene encodes CDR1 SGHRS and CDR2 YFSETQ. CDR3 DNA: TGCGCCAGCAGCTTGAAACTAGCAGGCACAGATACGCAGTATTTT. The encoded protein is CASSLKLAGTDTQYF.

This chain connects TRBV27 to TRBJ1-4, with unresolved D. V lost 4 bases and J lost 3, with 12 bases in between. The CDR3 totals 15 residues. Germline V gene lookup returns CDR1 MNHEY and CDR2 SMNVEV (reference sequence). The CDR3 here is CASSSQGRSNEKLFF. The CDR3 region has the DNA TGTGCCAGCAGTTCTCAAGGGAGATCTAATGAAAAACTGTTTTTT.

This chain uses TRBV7-3 with TRBJ2-2; 7 nucleotides agree with TRBD2. V shed 2 bases and J 3 bases; nucleotides not matched to a gene: 6. Germline CDR1 reads SGHTA; CDR2 reads FQGTGA. The CDR3 length is 16 residues. CDR3 region: CASSLGGAGDTGELFF. The CDR3 nucleotides read TGTGCCAGCAGCTTAGGTGGGGCGGGGGACACCGGGGAGCTGTTTTTT.

The gene calls are TRBV10-3 and TRBJ2-5; 7 nucleotides align to TRBD2. Germline assignment: CDR1 ENHRY and CDR2 SYGVKD. The CDR3 covers 17 residues. V gave up 6 bases and J gave up 5 bases; unmatched junction bases: 18. CDR3 coding DNA: TGTGCCATCAGCCCGAGGGCTAGCGGCAGGAGAGTGGAGACCCAGTACTTC. Protein product: CAISPRASGRRVETQYF.

The genes are TRBV5-1 and TRBJ2-7, with D maybe TRBD1 (5 bases). Between the trimmed V and J ends, which lost 0 bases and 0 bases, there was a span of 13 bases. The CDR3 contains 16 residues. Germline CDR1 SGHRS, CDR2 YFSETQ. The CDR3 region is CASSLGDSYTSYEQYF. In nucleotides, the CDR3 is TGCGCCAGCAGCTTGGGTGACAGCTACACCTCCTACGAGCAGTACTTC.

V gene TRBV7-2 combines with J gene TRBJ2-1, with 7 bases fitting TRBD1. Trimming at V came to 3 bases and at J to 4 bases, leaving 15 bases not matched to a gene. The V gene's germline CDR1 is SGHTA and CDR2 FQGNSA. This CDR3 comprises 18 residues. The CDR3 DNA reads TGTGCCAGCAGCTTTAAGACAGGGTTCGTATCACTATACAATGAGCAGTTCTTC. Encoded protein: CASSFKTGFVSLYNEQFF.

CDR3 loop: CASSLDENYYGYTF. CDR3 coding DNA: TGTGCCAGCAGCTTAGACGAGAATTACTATGGCTACACCTTC. The V and J genes are TRBV11-2 and TRBJ1-2; unclear D gene. Germline assignment: CDR1 SGHAT and CDR2 FQNNGV. This CDR3 contains 14 residues. The V end was cut by 0 bases, the J end by 3 bases, with 8 bases between.

The V and J genes are TRBV5-6 and TRBJ1-2; TRBD1 matches 10 bases. Germline CDR1 and CDR2: SGHDT and YYEEEE. The CDR3 runs to 18 residues. Losses at the gene ends were 0 bases for V and 0 bases for J; bases not matched to a gene: 8. As DNA, the CDR3 is TGTGCCAGCAGCTTGGTCCGGGACAGGGGACAATCTAACTATGGCTACACCTTC. Its protein product is CASSLVRDRGQSNYGYTF. Complete variable domain (other parts from reference TRBV5-6 and TRBJ1-2): DAGVTQSPTHLIKTRGQQVTLRCSPKSGHDTVSWYQQALGQGPQFIFQYYEEEERQRGNFPDRFSGHQFPNYSSELNVNALLLGDSALYLCASSLVRDRGQSNYGYTFGSGTRLTVV.

The chain uses TRBV7-2 and TRBJ1-2; possibly TRBD1 for D (5 bases). The CDR3 is 14 residues long. CDR1 SGHTA and CDR2 FQGNSA come from the germline V gene. V dropped 5 bases and J dropped 1 base, with 11 bases sitting between them. The CDR3 here is CASSAAGINYGYTF. The CDR3 bases are TGTGCCAGCAGCGCGGCAGGGATTAACTATGGCTACACCTTC.

The chain employs TRBV7-6 and TRBJ2-3, with a weak D call TRBD1 (7 bases). With 3 bases removed from V and 6 bases from J, the gap between germline ends came to 10 bases. The germline V gene has CDR1 SGHVS and CDR2 FNYEAQ. This CDR3 spans 13 amino acids. CDR3 amino acids: CASSLTGRDTQYF. In DNA form, the CDR3 reads TGTGCCAGCAGCTTGACAGGGAGGGATACGCAGTATTTT. The whole variable domain, remainder taken from reference TRBV7-6 and TRBJ2-3, is GAGVSQSPRYKVTKRGQDVALRCDPISGHVSLYWYRQALGQGPEFLTYFNYEAQQDKSGLPNDRFSAERPEGSISTLTIQRTEQRDSAMYRCASSLTGRDTQYFGPGTRLTVL.

This chain connects TRBV7-2 to TRBJ1-3; 8 nucleotides match TRBD1. Germline assignment: CDR1 SGHTA and CDR2 FQGNSA. The CDR3 is 14 residues long. V trimming: 5 bases; J trimming: 3 bases; junction bases outside the gene matches: 3. CDR3 sequence reads: CASSIGTGGNTIYF. CDR3 coding DNA: TGTGCCAGCAGCATCGGGACAGGTGGAAACACCATATATTTT.

V usage is TRBV28 and J usage is TRBJ2-7; possible D gene TRBD2, 7 bases. The CDR3 spans 16 residues. Germline V gene lookup returns CDR1 MDHEN and CDR2 SYDVKM. V lost 3 bases and J lost 5, with 20 bases in between. CDR3 protein: CASSLALRGRYHEQYF. CDR3 in DNA: TGTGCCAGCAGTTTGGCTTTGCGGGGGCGATACCACGAGCAGTACTTC. The full variable domain, completed using reference TRBV28 and TRBJ2-7, is DVKVTQSSRYLVKRTGEKVFLECVQDMDHENMFWYRQDPGLGLRLIYFSYDVKMKEKGDIPEGYSVSREKKERFSLILESASTNQTSMYLCASSLALRGRYHEQYFGPGTRLTVT.

J is TRBJ1-1 and V is TRBV11-2; D possibly corresponds to TRBD1 (5 bases). The CDR3 has 14 amino acids. CDR1 and CDR2 (germline): SGHAT, FQNNGV. The V gene lost 5 bases and the J gene lost 3 bases, with 13 bases spanning the gap. This chain's CDR3 is CASSLTGVYTEAFF. Here the CDR3 DNA reads TGTGCCAGCAGCCTCACGGGGGTGTACACTGAAGCTTTCTTT.

The chain joins TRBV4-3 to TRBJ1-2; weak D call: TRBD1 (5 bases). The CDR3 is made up of 14 amino acids. CDR1 and CDR2 from the germline V gene are LGHNA and YSLEER. V was clipped by 1 base and J by 2 bases, with 8 bases between them. In nucleotides, the CDR3 is TGCGCCAGCAGCCAAGCACGACAGAACTATGGCTACACCTTC. This sequence encodes CASSQARQNYGYTF.

This clone was seen once. The chain combines TRBV6-5 with TRBJ1-2, with TRBD1 matching 8 bases. The J segment lost 4 bases and the V segment lost 2 bases, leaving 3 bases of the junction unmatched. This CDR3 spans 14 amino acids. Germline V lookup: CDR1 MNHEY, CDR2 SVGAGI. DNA for the CDR3: TGTGCCAGCAGTTACGGACAGGGCGGCTATGGCTACACCTTC. This sequence encodes CASSYGQGGYGYTF.